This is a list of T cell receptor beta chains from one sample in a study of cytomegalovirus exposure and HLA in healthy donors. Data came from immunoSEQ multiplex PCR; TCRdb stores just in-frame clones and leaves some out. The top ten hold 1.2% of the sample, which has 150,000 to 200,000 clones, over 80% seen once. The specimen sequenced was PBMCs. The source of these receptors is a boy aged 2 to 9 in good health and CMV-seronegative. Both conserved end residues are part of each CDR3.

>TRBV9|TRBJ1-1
CASSVHPNTEAFF
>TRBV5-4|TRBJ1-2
CASSFLQGQYGYTF
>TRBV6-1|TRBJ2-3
CASSEGASGGRGDTQYF
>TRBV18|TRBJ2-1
CASSPRGGKDEQFF
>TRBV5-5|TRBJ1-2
CASSLSGGADYGYTF
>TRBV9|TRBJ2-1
CASSVDTSGGRHEQFF
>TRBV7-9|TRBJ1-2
CASSHTGETYGYTF
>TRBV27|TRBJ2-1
CASSLGTIPSNEQFF
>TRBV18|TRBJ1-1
CASSPTGLDFQRDRGNTEAFF
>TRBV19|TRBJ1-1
CASSSGGAQNTEAFF
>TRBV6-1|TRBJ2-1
CASSERTGSYNEQFF
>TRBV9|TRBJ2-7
CASSVGGREETYEQYF
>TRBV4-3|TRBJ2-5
CASSQDGRQGGGTQYF
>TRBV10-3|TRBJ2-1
CAISGGDRGSYNEQFF
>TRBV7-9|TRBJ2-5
CASSYSMEETQYF
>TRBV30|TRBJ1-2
CAWSIRQPSYGYTF
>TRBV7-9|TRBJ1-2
CASSFGGSVSYGYTF
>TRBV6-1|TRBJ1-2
CASSEQVTNYGYTF
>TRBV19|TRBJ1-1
CASSIPGGAFF
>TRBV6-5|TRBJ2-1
CASSDRGREFF
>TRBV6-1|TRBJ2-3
CASSEGASGGGDTQYF
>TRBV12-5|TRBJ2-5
CASGKRGASQETQYF
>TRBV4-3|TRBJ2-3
CASSQGFDYTQYF
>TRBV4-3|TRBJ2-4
CASSLGLAGSLAKNIQYF
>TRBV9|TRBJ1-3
CASSVQGHGGNTIYF
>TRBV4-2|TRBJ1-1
CASSPAWTTQTQGAFF
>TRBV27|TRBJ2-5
CASSLFSGETQYF
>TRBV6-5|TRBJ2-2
CASRRTANTGELFF
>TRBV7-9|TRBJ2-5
CASSSLGLAGQETQYF
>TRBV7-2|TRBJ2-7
CASSPTLSGYEQYF
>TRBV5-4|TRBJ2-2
CASSLVPGGNTGELFF
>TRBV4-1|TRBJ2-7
CASSQDPGGRREQYF
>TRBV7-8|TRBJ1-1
CASSLDRMEALNTEAFF
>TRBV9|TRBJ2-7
CASSGTGTSSYEQYF
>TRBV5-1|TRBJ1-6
CASSGTGDNSPLHF
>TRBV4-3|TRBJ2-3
CASSQDQAGYTDTQYF
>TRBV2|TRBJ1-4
CASSLDRTGGYEKLFF
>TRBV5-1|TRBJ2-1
CASSSSGSRPYNEQFF
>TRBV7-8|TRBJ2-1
CASSLAGQGVQFF
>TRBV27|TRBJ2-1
CASSSIRDRGPFEQFF
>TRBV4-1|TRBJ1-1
CASSCGQGKVKDTEAFF
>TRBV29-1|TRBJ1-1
CSVKGGRNWTEAFF
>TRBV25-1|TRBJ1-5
CASSAGTGLNQPQHF
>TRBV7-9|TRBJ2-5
CASSSWDRQETQYF
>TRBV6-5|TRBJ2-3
CASSLGLAQGNTQYF
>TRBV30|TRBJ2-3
CAWSRSGTSGTTDTQYF